The 10 T cell receptor beta chains below were found in one sample sequenced in a study of glioma-infiltrating T cells after dendritic cell vaccination. Sequencing used immunoSEQ multiplex PCR; TCRdb keeps in-frame clones, though not all of them. The table lists roughly 41,000 clones, about 80% of them singletons, with over 6.5% in the top ten. Specimen: blood, collected before dendritic cell vaccination. These receptors all come from a human donor with glioblastoma.

CDR3: CASSLVSEVRSGNTIYF. In DNA, the CDR3 is TGCGCCAGCAGCTTGGTCTCCGAGGTTCGCTCTGGAAACACCATATATTTT. This chain joins TRBV5-1 and TRBJ1-3; D unresolved. The CDR3 is made up of 17 amino acids. Trimming pared 0 bases from V and 0 bases from J, leaving 13 bases between. Per germline, CDR1 SGHRS and CDR2 YFSETQ.

This chain connects TRBV4-3 to TRBJ2-7, with 11 positions matching TRBD2. Losses at the gene ends were 3 bases for V and 3 bases for J; bases not matched to a gene: 7. The germline gives CDR1 LGHNA, CDR2 YSLEER. The CDR3 length is 16 residues. CDR3 in DNA: TGCGCCAGCAGCCAGGAGACTAGCGGGGCCTACTACGAGCAGTACTTC. Protein: CASSQETSGAYYEQYF.

This clone was recorded a few times. This sequence joins TRBV4-3 and TRBJ1-6, with D possibly matching TRBD1 (5 bases). CDR3 length equals 16 residues. Trimming took 0 bases from V and 7 from J, leaving 13 bases between them. The germline gives CDR1 LGHNA, CDR2 YSLEER. CDR3 in DNA: TGCGCCAGCAGCCAAGAGGTGGGGGGACGCAATTCACCCCTCCACTTT. Its translation: CASSQEVGGRNSPLHF.

The rearrangement uses TRBV9 and TRBJ1-6; D gene ambiguous. The CDR3 consists of 12 residues. Germline CDR1 and CDR2: SGDLS and YYNGEE. The V gene lost 3 bases and the J gene lost 8 bases, with 6 bases spanning the gap. CDR3 in DNA: TGTGCCAGCAGCGAGGGAGATTCACCCCTCCACTTT. This encodes CASSEGDSPLHF.

The rearrangement uses TRBV27 and TRBJ1-1, with a possible D match to TRBD1 (5 bases). The CDR3 length is 13 residues. The germline V gene encodes CDR1 MNHEY and CDR2 SMNVEV (reference sequence). The V gene lost 6 bases and the J gene lost 1 base, with 9 bases spanning the gap. The CDR3 protein is CASSADRNTEAFF. CDR3 sequence (DNA): TGTGCCAGCAGCGCCGACAGGAACACTGAAGCTTTCTTT.

The chain joins TRBV30 to TRBJ2-5; D is possibly TRBD1 (7 bases). Deletions cut 3 bases from V and 1 base from J, with 9 bases between. CDR3 length: 13 amino acids. Germline lookup yields CDR1 GTSNPN and CDR2 SVGIG (reference sequence). CDR3 DNA: TGTGCCTGGAGCAGGGGGGCCCAAGAGACCCAGTACTTC. Protein sequence: CAWSRGAQETQYF.

The chain couples TRBV11-2 to TRBJ2-5, with TRBD2 matching over 9 bases. CDR1 is SGHAT and CDR2 is FQNNGV in the germline V gene. V lost 1 base to trimming and J lost 5 bases; unmatched junction nucleotides: 8. The CDR3 is made up of 16 amino acids. The CDR3 bases are TGTGCCAGCAGCTTAGTAGGCGGGGGGGCCCGGGAGACCCAGTACTTC. Protein: CASSLVGGGARETQYF.

This chain uses TRBV15 with TRBJ2-3, with 11 nucleotides matching TRBD2. After removal of 3 bases from V and 0 bases from J, the junction contained 8 bases not matched to a gene. The CDR3 sequence is 18 residues long. Germline CDR1 LNHNV, CDR2 YYDKDF (reference sequence). The chain's CDR3 is CATSRSPGLAASTDTQYF. For the CDR3, the DNA is TGTGCCACCAGCAGGTCCCCGGGACTAGCGGCTAGCACAGATACGCAGTATTTT.

This clone was picked up one time. The chain employs TRBV11-3 and TRBJ1-1; maybe TRBD1 (5 bases). This CDR3 has 18 residues. Trimming took 1 base from V and 1 from J, leaving 19 bases between them. Per the germline V gene, CDR1 is SGHNT and CDR2 is YENEEA. CDR3 coding DNA: TGTGCCAGCAGCTTAGCGGGGGTGTGGGGAGAGACGAACACTGAAGCTTTCTTT. It yields the protein CASSLAGVWGETNTEAFF.

V gene TRBV2 combines with J gene TRBJ2-1; TRBD1 aligns across 11 bases. After removal of 8 bases from V and 6 bases from J, the junction contained 9 bases not matched to a gene. The CDR3 consists of 15 residues. Looked up from germline, CDR1 is SNHLY and CDR2 is FYNNEI. The CDR3 sequence is CASGRGQGEFNEQFF. In nucleotides, the CDR3 is TGTGCCAGCGGGAGGGGACAGGGGGAATTCAATGAGCAGTTCTTC.